This is a list of T cell receptor beta chains from one sample in a study of T-cell memory formation after mild COVID-19. TCRdb re-analysed the 5' RACE reads in MiXCR, keeping a single row per CDR3 protein. This table holds about 140,000 distinct CDR3 sequences, around 14% found once. The sequenced sample was PBMCs or a T cell subset sorted from them (not recorded which). The source is an adult woman who had mild COVID-19 (a few samples of this study predate the infection). Cell type and time point are not known. The CDR3 runs from the conserved cysteine through the conserved F or W. D genes are given only for firm matches. Expanded clones are given a class, and other clones once, few, many or no size at all.

v_call: TRBV30
j_call: TRBJ2-3
clone_size: NA
d_call: NA
cdr3_aa: CAWSVGTTDTQYF
cdr3_nt: TGTGCCTGGAGTGTAGGTACCACAGATACGCAGTATTTT

v_call: TRBV15
j_call: TRBJ2-1
clone_size: few
d_call: TRBD1
cdr3_aa: CATSTGTGWDEQFF
cdr3_nt: TGTGCCACCAGCACCGGGACAGGGTGGGATGAGCAGTTCTTC

v_call: TRBV12-3/TRBV12-4
j_call: TRBJ2-2
clone_size: NA
d_call: TRBD1
cdr3_aa: CASRWDRGTGGDANTGELFF
cdr3_nt: TGTGCCAGCCGATGGGACAGGGGAACGGGAGGCGACGCGAACACCGGGGAGCTGTTTTTT

v_call: TRBV20-1
j_call: TRBJ2-3
clone_size: NA
d_call: NA
cdr3_aa: CSARDLTSASTDTQYF
cdr3_nt: TGCAGTGCTAGAGATCTTACCAGCGCCAGCACAGATACGCAGTATTTT

v_call: TRBV20-1
j_call: TRBJ1-2
clone_size: few
d_call: NA
cdr3_aa: CSASGRVRSYTF
cdr3_nt: TGCAGTGCCTCTGGGAGGGTTCGAAGCTACACCTTC

v_call: TRBV30
j_call: TRBJ2-1
clone_size: few
d_call: NA
cdr3_aa: CAWSPGASGYEQFF
cdr3_nt: TGTGCCTGGAGCCCGGGAGCCTCTGGGTATGAGCAGTTCTTC

v_call: TRBV7-9
j_call: TRBJ2-5
clone_size: many
d_call: NA
cdr3_aa: CAIVFPYRAQETQYF
cdr3_nt: TGTGCCATCGTTTTCCCTTACAGAGCTCAAGAGACCCAGTACTTC

v_call: TRBV2
j_call: TRBJ2-4
clone_size: NA
d_call: NA
cdr3_aa: CASSESIYRDTIIQYF
cdr3_nt: TGTGCCAGCAGTGAATCAATTTACCGGGACACGATCATTCAGTACTTC

v_call: TRBV7-8
j_call: TRBJ2-3
clone_size: NA
d_call: NA
cdr3_aa: CASSFADYGPDTQYF
cdr3_nt: TGTGCCAGCAGCTTTGCGGACTATGGTCCAGATACGCAGTATTTT

v_call: TRBV5-1
j_call: TRBJ2-7
clone_size: few
d_call: TRBD2
cdr3_aa: CASSLELAGIYEQYF
cdr3_nt: TGCGCCAGCAGCTTGGAACTAGCGGGGATCTACGAGCAGTACTTC

v_call: TRBV4-3
j_call: TRBJ2-4
clone_size: many
d_call: NA
cdr3_aa: CASSQDGAGKNIQYF
cdr3_nt: TGCGCCAGCAGCCAAGATGGGGCAGGGAAAAACATTCAGTACTTC

v_call: TRBV12-3/TRBV12-4
j_call: TRBJ2-7
clone_size: few
d_call: NA
cdr3_aa: CASSSTSFDEQYF
cdr3_nt: TGTGCCAGCAGCTCCACTAGTTTCGACGAGCAGTACTTC

v_call: TRBV12-3/TRBV12-4
j_call: TRBJ2-5
clone_size: few
d_call: NA
cdr3_aa: CASSFLYWETQYF
cdr3_nt: TGTGCCAGCAGTTTCTTGTATTGGGAGACCCAGTACTTC

v_call: TRBV25-1
j_call: TRBJ2-7
clone_size: few
d_call: NA
cdr3_aa: CASSLYYRTYEQYF
cdr3_nt: TGTGCCAGCAGTCTTTACTATAGGACCTACGAGCAGTACTTC

v_call: TRBV27
j_call: TRBJ2-7
clone_size: few
d_call: NA
cdr3_aa: CASSNPSASLYEQYF
cdr3_nt: TGTGCCAGCAGTAACCCGAGCGCATCGCTCTACGAGCAGTACTTC

v_call: TRBV5-1
j_call: TRBJ1-5
clone_size: many
d_call: NA
cdr3_aa: CASSLDGRGQPQHF
cdr3_nt: TGCGCCAGCAGCTTGGACGGGAGGGGTCAGCCCCAGCATTTT

v_call: TRBV6-1
j_call: TRBJ2-3
clone_size: few
d_call: NA
cdr3_aa: CASSEPFRAGEEGTDTQYF
cdr3_nt: TGTGCCAGCAGTGAACCTTTTCGGGCAGGGGAAGAGGGCACAGATACGCAGTATTTT

v_call: TRBV6-6
j_call: TRBJ1-6
clone_size: NA
d_call: NA
cdr3_aa: CASSAPGVSYNSPLHF
cdr3_nt: TGTGCCAGCAGCGCTCCGGGGGTCTCCTATAATTCACCCCTCCACTTT

v_call: TRBV4-1
j_call: TRBJ2-1
clone_size: NA
d_call: TRBD2
cdr3_aa: CASSQAGPSGYNEQFF
cdr3_nt: TGCGCCAGCAGCCAAGCCGGGCCTAGCGGTTACAATGAGCAGTTCTTC

v_call: TRBV3-1
j_call: TRBJ2-2
clone_size: few
d_call: NA
cdr3_aa: CASSVILAGELFF
cdr3_nt: TGTGCCAGCAGCGTTATCCTGGCCGGGGAGCTGTTTTTT

v_call: TRBV7-8
j_call: TRBJ2-1
clone_size: NA
d_call: TRBD2
cdr3_aa: CASSWGLAGNEQFF
cdr3_nt: TGTGCCAGCAGCTGGGGACTAGCGGGCAATGAGCAGTTCTTC

v_call: TRBV14
j_call: TRBJ2-4
clone_size: few
d_call: NA
cdr3_aa: CASSQEASGRRNIQYF
cdr3_nt: TGTGCCAGCAGCCAAGAAGCGTCCGGCCGCCGAAACATTCAGTACTTC

v_call: TRBV20-1
j_call: TRBJ2-7
clone_size: many
d_call: NA
cdr3_aa: CSAYTSFTYEQYF
cdr3_nt: TGCAGTGCTTACACTAGCTTTACCTACGAGCAGTACTTC

v_call: TRBV6-5
j_call: TRBJ1-2
clone_size: NA
d_call: TRBD1
cdr3_aa: CASGLTGANYGYTF
cdr3_nt: TGTGCCAGCGGACTGACAGGGGCGAACTATGGCTACACCTTC

v_call: TRBV30
j_call: TRBJ2-7
clone_size: many
d_call: TRBD2
cdr3_aa: CAWSVLGGLAGSYEQYF
cdr3_nt: TGTGCCTGGAGTGTACTTGGCGGACTAGCGGGCTCCTACGAGCAGTACTTC

v_call: TRBV11-2
j_call: TRBJ1-2
clone_size: few
d_call: NA
cdr3_aa: CASSLTQVDYGYTF
cdr3_nt: TGTGCCAGCAGCCTCACACAGGTTGACTATGGCTACACCTTC

v_call: TRBV19
j_call: TRBJ2-3
clone_size: few
d_call: NA
cdr3_aa: CASSTTGSGTDTQYF
cdr3_nt: TGTGCCAGTAGTACCACAGGGTCGGGCACAGATACGCAGTATTTT

v_call: TRBV12-3/TRBV12-4
j_call: TRBJ2-1
clone_size: many
d_call: NA
cdr3_aa: CASSHTDSPHPNEQFF
cdr3_nt: TGTGCCAGCAGTCATACAGATTCCCCTCACCCCAATGAGCAGTTCTTC

v_call: TRBV11-2
j_call: TRBJ2-5
clone_size: few
d_call: TRBD2
cdr3_aa: CASSAMRAGGQETQYF
cdr3_nt: TGTGCCAGCAGCGCCATGCGGGCGGGAGGGCAAGAGACCCAGTACTTC

v_call: TRBV29-1
j_call: TRBJ2-2
clone_size: few
d_call: NA
cdr3_aa: CSVVRPNGELFF
cdr3_nt: TGCAGCGTTGTTCGGCCAAACGGGGAGCTGTTTTTT

v_call: TRBV27
j_call: TRBJ1-2
clone_size: few
d_call: TRBD1
cdr3_aa: CASSSLGTGLGYTF
cdr3_nt: TGTGCCAGCAGTTCACTCGGGACAGGGCTCGGCTACACCTTC

v_call: TRBV12-3/TRBV12-4
j_call: TRBJ2-2
clone_size: few
d_call: TRBD2
cdr3_aa: CASSLEGLGSILTGELFF
cdr3_nt: TGTGCCAGCAGTTTAGAGGGACTAGGAAGTATTTTGACCGGGGAGCTGTTTTTT

v_call: TRBV9
j_call: TRBJ2-5
clone_size: few
d_call: NA
cdr3_aa: CASTGGGGQETQYF
cdr3_nt: TGTGCCAGCACGGGTGGAGGGGGGCAAGAGACCCAGTACTTC

v_call: TRBV12-3/TRBV12-4
j_call: TRBJ2-6
clone_size: few
d_call: NA
cdr3_aa: CASLPSGANVLTF
cdr3_nt: TGTGCCAGTCTACCCTCTGGGGCCAACGTCCTGACTTTC

v_call: TRBV12-3/TRBV12-4
j_call: TRBJ2-5
clone_size: NA
d_call: TRBD1
cdr3_aa: CASSPGQYQETQYF
cdr3_nt: TGTGCCAGCAGCCCGGGACAGTATCAAGAGACCCAGTACTTC

v_call: TRBV6-6
j_call: TRBJ2-5
clone_size: NA
d_call: NA
cdr3_aa: CASTPGPGRQETQYF
cdr3_nt: TGTGCCAGCACCCCCGGACCGGGGCGCCAAGAGACCCAGTACTTC

v_call: TRBV7-9
j_call: TRBJ2-5
clone_size: NA
d_call: NA
cdr3_aa: CASRTLVQETQYF
cdr3_nt: TGTGCCAGCAGAACTTTGGTACAAGAGACCCAGTACTTC

v_call: TRBV7-8
j_call: TRBJ2-3
clone_size: few
d_call: TRBD2
cdr3_aa: CASSPGGERGTDTQYF
cdr3_nt: TGTGCCAGCAGCCCGGGGGGGGAGAGGGGCACAGATACGCAGTATTTT

v_call: TRBV5-6
j_call: TRBJ1-1
clone_size: many
d_call: NA
cdr3_aa: CASSFFAGNTEAFF
cdr3_nt: TGTGCCAGCAGCTTCTTCGCGGGGAACACTGAAGCTTTCTTT

v_call: TRBV7-9
j_call: TRBJ2-7
clone_size: many
d_call: TRBD2
cdr3_aa: CASIFPGGSEQYF
cdr3_nt: TGTGCCAGCATTTTTCCGGGGGGGTCCGAGCAGTACTTC

v_call: TRBV4-1
j_call: TRBJ2-5
clone_size: few
d_call: NA
cdr3_aa: CASSQGGGEETQYF
cdr3_nt: TGCGCCAGCAGCCAAGGAGGGGGGGAGGAGACCCAGTACTTC

v_call: TRBV7-7
j_call: TRBJ2-3
clone_size: NA
d_call: NA
cdr3_aa: CASSLVGNTDTQYF
cdr3_nt: TGTGCTAGCAGCTTAGTGGGCAACACAGATACGCAGTATTTT

v_call: TRBV6-5
j_call: TRBJ1-2
clone_size: NA
d_call: NA
cdr3_aa: CASSRRSTDFYGYTF
cdr3_nt: TGTGCCAGCAGTCGCCGCTCGACAGACTTCTATGGCTACACCTTC

v_call: TRBV6-2/TRBV6-3
j_call: TRBJ1-5
clone_size: NA
d_call: NA
cdr3_aa: CASSYRIGAGVSNQPQHF
cdr3_nt: TGTGCCAGCAGTTATCGGATCGGTGCCGGGGTAAGCAATCAGCCCCAGCATTTT